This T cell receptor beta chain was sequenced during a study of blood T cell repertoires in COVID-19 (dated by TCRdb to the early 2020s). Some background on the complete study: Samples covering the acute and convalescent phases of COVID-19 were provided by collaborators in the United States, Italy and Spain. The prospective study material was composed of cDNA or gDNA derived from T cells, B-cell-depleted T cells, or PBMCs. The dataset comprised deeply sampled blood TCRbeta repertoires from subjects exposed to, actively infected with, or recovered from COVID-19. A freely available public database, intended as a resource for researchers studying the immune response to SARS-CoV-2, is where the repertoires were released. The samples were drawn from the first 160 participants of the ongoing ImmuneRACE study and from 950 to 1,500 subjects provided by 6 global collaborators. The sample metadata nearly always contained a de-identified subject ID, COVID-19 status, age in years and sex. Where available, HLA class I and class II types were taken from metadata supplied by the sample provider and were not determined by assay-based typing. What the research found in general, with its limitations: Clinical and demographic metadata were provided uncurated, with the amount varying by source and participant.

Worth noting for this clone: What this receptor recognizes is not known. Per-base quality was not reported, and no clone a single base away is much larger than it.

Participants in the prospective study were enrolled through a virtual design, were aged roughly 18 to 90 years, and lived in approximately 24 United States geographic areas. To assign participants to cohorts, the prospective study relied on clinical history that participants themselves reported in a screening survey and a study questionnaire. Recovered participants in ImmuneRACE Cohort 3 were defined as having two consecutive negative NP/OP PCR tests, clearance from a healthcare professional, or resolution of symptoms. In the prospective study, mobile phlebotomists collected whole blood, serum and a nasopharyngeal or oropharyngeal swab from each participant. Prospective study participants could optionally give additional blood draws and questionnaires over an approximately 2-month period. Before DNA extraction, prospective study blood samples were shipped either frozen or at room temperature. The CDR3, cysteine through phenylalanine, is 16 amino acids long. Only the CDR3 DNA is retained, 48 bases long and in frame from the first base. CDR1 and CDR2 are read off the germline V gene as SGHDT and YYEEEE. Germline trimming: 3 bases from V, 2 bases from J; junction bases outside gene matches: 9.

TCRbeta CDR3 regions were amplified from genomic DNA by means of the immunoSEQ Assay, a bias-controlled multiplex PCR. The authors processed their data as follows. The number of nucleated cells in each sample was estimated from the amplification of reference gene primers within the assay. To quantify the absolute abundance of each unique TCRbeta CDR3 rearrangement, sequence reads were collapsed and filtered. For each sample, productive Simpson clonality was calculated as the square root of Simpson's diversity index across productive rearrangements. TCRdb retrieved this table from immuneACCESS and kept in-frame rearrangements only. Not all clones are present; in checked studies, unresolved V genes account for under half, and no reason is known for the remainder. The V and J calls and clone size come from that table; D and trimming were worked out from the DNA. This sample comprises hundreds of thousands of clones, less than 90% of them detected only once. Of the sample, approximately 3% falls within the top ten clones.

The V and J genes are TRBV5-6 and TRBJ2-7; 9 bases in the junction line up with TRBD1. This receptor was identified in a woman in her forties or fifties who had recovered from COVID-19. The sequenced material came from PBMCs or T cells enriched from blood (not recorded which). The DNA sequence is TGTGCCAGCAGCTCATCCACAGGGGGCTTTACCTACGAGCAGTACTTC. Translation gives CASSSSTGGFTYEQYF.